The 8 T cell receptor beta chains below all came from one sample that was sequenced in a study of T cell changes during pregnancy in multiple sclerosis. This table comes from immunoSEQ multiplex PCR, and its TCRdb copy is limited to in-frame clones, with some not included. The top ten clones hold roughly 2.5% of a sample with approximately 85,000 clones, 90% to 95% of them seen once. Sample: peripheral blood, taken in the first trimester of pregnancy. Receptors originate from a female donor with multiple sclerosis, enrolled in a pregnancy study.

This clone came up once. This rearrangement joins TRBV10-1 to TRBJ2-1; 8 bases map to TRBD2. Germline V lookup: CDR1 WNHNN, CDR2 SYGVQD (reference sequence). The CDR3 has 15 residues. Trimming took 10 bases from V and 4 from J; bases not matched to a gene: 12. The CDR3 spells CATLRGSGGYNEQFF. The CDR3 coding sequence is TGCGCCACCCTTCGGGGGAGCGGGGGATACAATGAGCAGTTCTTC.

Only one count was recorded for this clone. The chain couples TRBV6-1 to TRBJ2-7, with 7 bases that match TRBD2. Trimming removed 0 bases from V and 4 bases from J; junction bases left unmatched: 12. CDR3 length: 17 residues. The germline gives CDR1 MNHNS, CDR2 SASEGT. The CDR3 coding sequence is TGTGCCAGCAGTGAAGCAGGAGTGTGGGCGGGAGAGTACGAGCAGTACTTC. Translation gives CASSEAGVWAGEYEQYF.

The chain is built from TRBV11-3 and TRBJ1-1; possible D gene TRBD1, 5 bases. Trimming took off 1 base at V and 10 bases at J, with 10 bases between the two ends. The CDR3 spans 12 residues. Looked up from germline, CDR1 is SGHNT and CDR2 is YENEEA. CDR3 region: CASSLGPGGAFF. The CDR3 DNA is TGTGCCAGCAGCTTAGGACCCGGGGGAGCTTTCTTT.

The J gene is TRBJ2-7, the V gene TRBV7-8, with 12 bases aligning to TRBD2. The CDR3 covers 15 residues. Germline CDR1 reads SGHVS; CDR2 reads FQNEAQ. The V gene end was trimmed by 9 bases and the J gene end by 6 bases; junction bases not matched to a gene: 12. CDR3 DNA sequence: TGTGCCAGTCATCTAGCGGGAGGGGGGTTGGGCGAGCAGTACTTC. This translates into CASHLAGGGLGEQYF.

This clone has only one observation. V and J are TRBV11-2 and TRBJ2-1; 13 bases line up with TRBD2. The CDR3 is made up of 15 amino acids. The germline V gene has CDR1 SGHAT and CDR2 FQNNGV. V lost 5 bases, J lost 9 bases, and 7 bases stayed unmatched. CDR3 region: CASSAGGTSGTEQFF. CDR3 bases: TGTGCCAGCAGCGCCGGGGGGACTAGCGGGACTGAGCAGTTCTTC.

The J gene is TRBJ2-7, the V gene TRBV6-5; no reliable D call. CDR3 length equals 16 residues. V was cut by 0 bases and J by 4 bases, with 16 bases left in between. CDR1 and CDR2 from the germline V gene are MNHEY and SVGAGI. The CDR3 nucleotides read TGTGCCAGCAGTTACTCGAGTGGCAGGCTCTCGTACGAGCAGTACTTC. Residues: CASSYSSGRLSYEQYF.

The chain uses TRBV5-1 and TRBJ2-7; the match to TRBD1 covers 9 bases. The germline V gene encodes CDR1 SGHRS and CDR2 YFSETQ. The trim removed 4 bases at V and 4 bases at J, leaving 9 bases unmatched. This CDR3 comprises 15 residues. The CDR3 protein is CASSPGTGPIYEQYF. CDR3 DNA sequence: TGCGCCAGCAGCCCCGGGACAGGGCCAATATACGAGCAGTACTTC.

V usage is TRBV19 and J usage is TRBJ2-4, with TRBD2 matching over 8 bases. J was trimmed by 4 bases and V by 2 bases; bases with no gene match: 1. Germline V gives CDR1 LNHDA, CDR2 SQIVND (reference sequence). The CDR3 runs 14 residues. In nucleotides, the CDR3 is TGTGCCAGTAGTATACCGGGAGGGAAAAACATTCAGTACTTC. This codes for CASSIPGGKNIQYF.